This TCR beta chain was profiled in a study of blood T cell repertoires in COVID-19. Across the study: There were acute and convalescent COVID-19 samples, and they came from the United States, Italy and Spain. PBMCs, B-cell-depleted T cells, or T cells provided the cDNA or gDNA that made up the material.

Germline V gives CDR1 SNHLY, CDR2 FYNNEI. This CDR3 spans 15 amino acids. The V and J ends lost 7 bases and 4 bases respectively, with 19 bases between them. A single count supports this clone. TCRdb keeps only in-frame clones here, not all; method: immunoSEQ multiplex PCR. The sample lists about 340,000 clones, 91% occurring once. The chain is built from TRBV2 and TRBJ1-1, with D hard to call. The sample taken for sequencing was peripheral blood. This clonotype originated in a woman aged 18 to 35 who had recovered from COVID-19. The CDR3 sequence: CASNPGWAGSTEAFF. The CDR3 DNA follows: TGTGCCAGCAATCCAGGTTGGGCAGGATCCACTGAAGCTTTCTTT.